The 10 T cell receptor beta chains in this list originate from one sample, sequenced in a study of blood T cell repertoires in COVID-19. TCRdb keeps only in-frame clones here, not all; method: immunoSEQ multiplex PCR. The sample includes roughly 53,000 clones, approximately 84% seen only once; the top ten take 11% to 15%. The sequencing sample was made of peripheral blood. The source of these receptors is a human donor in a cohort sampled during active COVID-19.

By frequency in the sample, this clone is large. This CDR3 is CASSPQEGFATNEKLFF. The CDR3 DNA is TGTGCCAGCAGCCCCCAGGAGGGCTTTGCAACTAATGAAAAACTGTTTTTT. The chain links TRBV4-2 to TRBJ1-4; D call uncertain. This CDR3 region has 17 residues. The V end was cut by 4 bases, the J end by 0 bases, with 15 bases between. Germline values: CDR1 LGHNA, CDR2 YNFKEQ.

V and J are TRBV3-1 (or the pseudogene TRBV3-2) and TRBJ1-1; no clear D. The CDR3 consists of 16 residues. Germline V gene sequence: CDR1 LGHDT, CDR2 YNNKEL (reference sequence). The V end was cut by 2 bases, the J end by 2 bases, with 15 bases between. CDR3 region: CASSQNDFRLNTEAFF. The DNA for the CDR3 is TGTGCCAGCAGCCAAAACGATTTTCGACTCAACACTGAAGCTTTCTTT.

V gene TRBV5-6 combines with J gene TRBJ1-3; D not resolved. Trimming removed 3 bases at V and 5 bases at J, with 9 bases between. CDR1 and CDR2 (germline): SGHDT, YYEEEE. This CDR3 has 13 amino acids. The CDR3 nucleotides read TGTGCCAGCAGCTCAGTAGCGAGAAACACCATATATTTT. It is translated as CASSSVARNTIYF.

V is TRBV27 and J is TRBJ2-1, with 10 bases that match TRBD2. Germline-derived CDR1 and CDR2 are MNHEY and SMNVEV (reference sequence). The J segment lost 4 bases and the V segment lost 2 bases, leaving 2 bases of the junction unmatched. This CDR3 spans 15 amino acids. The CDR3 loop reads CASSLTSGNYNEQFF. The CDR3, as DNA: TGTGCCAGCAGTTTAACTAGCGGGAATTACAATGAGCAGTTCTTC.

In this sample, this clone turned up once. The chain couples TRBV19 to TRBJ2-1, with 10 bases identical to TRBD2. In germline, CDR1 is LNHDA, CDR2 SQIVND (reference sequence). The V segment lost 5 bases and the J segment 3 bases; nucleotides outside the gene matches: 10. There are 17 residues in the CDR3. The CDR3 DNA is TGTGCCAGTAGTCCTACTAGCGGGGCTCTCCTCTACAATGAGCAGTTCTTC. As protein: CASSPTSGALLYNEQFF.

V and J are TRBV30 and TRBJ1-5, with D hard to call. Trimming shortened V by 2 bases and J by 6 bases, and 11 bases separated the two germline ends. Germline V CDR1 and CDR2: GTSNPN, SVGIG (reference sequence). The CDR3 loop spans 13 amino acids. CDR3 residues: CAWSRELSQPQHF. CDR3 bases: TGTGCCTGGAGTAGGGAGTTGAGTCAGCCCCAGCATTTT.

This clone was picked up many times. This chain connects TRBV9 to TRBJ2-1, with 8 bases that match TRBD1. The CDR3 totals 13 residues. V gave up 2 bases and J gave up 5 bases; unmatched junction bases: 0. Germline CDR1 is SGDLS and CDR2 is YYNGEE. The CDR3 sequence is CASSVGQDNEQFF. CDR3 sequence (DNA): TGTGCCAGCAGCGTGGGACAGGACAATGAGCAGTTCTTC.

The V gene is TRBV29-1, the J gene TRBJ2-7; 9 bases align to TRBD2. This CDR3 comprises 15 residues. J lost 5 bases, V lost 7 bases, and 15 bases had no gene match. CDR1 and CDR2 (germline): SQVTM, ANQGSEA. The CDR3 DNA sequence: TGCAGCGCCCGAGGGATTAGCGGGAGCCCCCACGAGCAGTACTTC. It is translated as CSARGISGSPHEQYF.

The CDR3 DNA reads as TGCGCCAGCAGGCACGTTATACGGGAAAACATTCAGTACTTC. It specifies CASRHVIRENIQYF. This chain connects TRBV5-1 to TRBJ2-4; D gene unclear. CDR1 and CDR2 (germline): SGHRS, YFSETQ. The CDR3 length is 14 residues. V was clipped by 5 bases and J by 5 bases, with 14 bases between them.

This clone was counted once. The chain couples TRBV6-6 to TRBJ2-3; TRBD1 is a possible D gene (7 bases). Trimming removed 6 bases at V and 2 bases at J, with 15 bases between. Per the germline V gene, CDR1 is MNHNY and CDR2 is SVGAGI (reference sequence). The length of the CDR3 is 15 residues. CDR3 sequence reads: CASRPTGTYTDTQYF. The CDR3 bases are TGTGCCAGCAGGCCGACAGGGACTTACACAGATACGCAGTATTTT.